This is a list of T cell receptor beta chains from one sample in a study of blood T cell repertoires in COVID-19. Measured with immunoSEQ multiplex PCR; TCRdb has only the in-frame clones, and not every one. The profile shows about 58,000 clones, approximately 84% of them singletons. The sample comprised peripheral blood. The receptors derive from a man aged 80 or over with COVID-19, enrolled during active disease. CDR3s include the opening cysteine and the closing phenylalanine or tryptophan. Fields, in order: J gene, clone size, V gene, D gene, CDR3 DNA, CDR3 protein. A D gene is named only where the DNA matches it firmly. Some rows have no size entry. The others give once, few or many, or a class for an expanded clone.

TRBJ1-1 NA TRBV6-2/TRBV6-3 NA TGTGCCAGCAGTACTGGGGGGGTCGGGAACACTGAAGCTTTCTTT CASSTGGVGNTEAFF
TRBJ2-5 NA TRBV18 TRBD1 TGTGCCAGCTCACTCAAGGGACAGACAGGGGGCGGCGGAGAGACCCAGTACTTC CASSLKGQTGGGGETQYF
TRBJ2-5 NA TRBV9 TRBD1 TGTGCCAGCAGCGTAGGTGGGACAGGGAAAGAGACCCAGTACTTC CASSVGGTGKETQYF
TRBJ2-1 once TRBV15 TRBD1 TGTGCCACCAGCTTCCGGACAGGGTACAATGAGCAGTTCTTC CATSFRTGYNEQFF
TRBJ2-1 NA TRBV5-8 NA TGTGCCAGCAGCTTACAAACTAGTCACAATGAGCAGTTCTTC CASSLQTSHNEQFF
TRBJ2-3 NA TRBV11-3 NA TGTGCCAGCAGCTTAGTGGGGGCCGAGGGAGATACGCAGTATTTT CASSLVGAEGDTQYF
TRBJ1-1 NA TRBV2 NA TGTGCCAGCAGTGGATTAGCAGAGAACACTGAAGCTTTCTTT CASSGLAENTEAFF
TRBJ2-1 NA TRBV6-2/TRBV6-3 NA TGTGCCAGCAGTTACGGGGCTGGGTATGAGCAGTTCTTC CASSYGAGYEQFF
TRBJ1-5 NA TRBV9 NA TGTGCCAGCAGCGTCGGTAGCGCGGGGAATCAGCCCCAGCATTTT CASSVGSAGNQPQHF
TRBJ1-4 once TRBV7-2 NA TGTGCCAGCACCCAGGGGTATGAAAAACTGTTTTTT CASTQGYEKLFF
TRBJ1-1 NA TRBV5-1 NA TGCGCCAGCAGCGCGGACATAACGAACACTGAAGCTTTCTTT CASSADITNTEAFF
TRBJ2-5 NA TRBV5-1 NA TGCGCCAGCAGCGTTGCTAGCCGTGAGACCCAGTACTTC CASSVASRETQYF
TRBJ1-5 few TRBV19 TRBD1 TGTGCCAGTACGACCCCGGGACAGGGGACCCAGCCCCAGCATTTT CASTTPGQGTQPQHF
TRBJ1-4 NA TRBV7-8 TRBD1 TGTGCCAGCAGCTTCAGGGACAGGGGAGCAGAAAAACTGTTTTTT CASSFRDRGAEKLFF
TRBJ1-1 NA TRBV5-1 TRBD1 TGCGCCAGCAGCTCACAGGGGGGAAGCACTGAAGCTTTCTTT CASSSQGGSTEAFF
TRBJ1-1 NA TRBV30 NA TGTGCCTGGACCACCCGGGACACCAGGAACACTGAAGCTTTCTTT CAWTTRDTRNTEAFF
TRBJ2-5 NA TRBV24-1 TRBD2 TGTGCCACCAGTGATTTATCTCGCGGGGGAGAGACCCAGTACTTC CATSDLSRGGETQYF
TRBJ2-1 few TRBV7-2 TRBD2 TGTGCCAGCAGCTCCCCAATACCTATACTAGCGGGACCCTACAATGAGCAGTTCTTC CASSSPIPILAGPYNEQFF
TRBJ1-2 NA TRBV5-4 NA TGTGCCAGCAGAGGGACCGGGAGGATGAGTTATGGCTACACCTTC CASRGTGRMSYGYTF
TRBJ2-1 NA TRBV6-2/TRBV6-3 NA TGTGCCAGCAGTTACAGTAGGGGGCGGGGTGAGCAGTTCTTC CASSYSRGRGEQFF
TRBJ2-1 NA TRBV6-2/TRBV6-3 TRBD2 TGTGCCAGCAGTTACTCCCTCTTAGCGGGAAGGGCTTCGGACAATGAGCAGTTCTTC CASSYSLLAGRASDNEQFF
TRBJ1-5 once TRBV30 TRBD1 TGTGCCTGGACCGACAGGGGCGATCAGCCCCAGCATTTT CAWTDRGDQPQHF
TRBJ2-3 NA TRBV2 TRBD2 TGTGCCAGTAGGATTCGGCGGGAGGGCACAGATACGCAGTATTTT CASRIRREGTDTQYF
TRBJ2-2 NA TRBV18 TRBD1 TGTGCCAGCTCACCCAGACAGGGTAGAAACACCGGGGAGCTGTTTTTT CASSPRQGRNTGELFF
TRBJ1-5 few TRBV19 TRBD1 TGTGCCAGTAGTATCGCGAACAGGGGGCATCAGCCCCAGCATTTT CASSIANRGHQPQHF
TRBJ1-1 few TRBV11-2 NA TGTGCCAGCAGCTTAGATCCCCTCAACACTGAAGCTTTCTTT CASSLDPLNTEAFF
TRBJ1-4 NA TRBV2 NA TGTGCCAGCAGTCCAGAAGGGAGGGGCTCTGAAAAACTGTTTTTT CASSPEGRGSEKLFF
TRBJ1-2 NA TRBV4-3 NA TGCGCCAGCAGCCAAGGGGGCGGCAGGGGAGAAGATGGCTACACCTTC CASSQGGGRGEDGYTF
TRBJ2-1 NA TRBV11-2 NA TGTGCCAGCAGGCAACCCTCGGGAGCCCATGAGCAGTTCTTC CASRQPSGAHEQFF
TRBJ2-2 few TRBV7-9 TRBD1 TGTGCCAGCAGCTTGAGACAGGGGAACACCGGGGAGCTGTTTTTT CASSLRQGNTGELFF
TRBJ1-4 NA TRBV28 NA TGTGCCAGCAGTCCCAGGACATCCTGGCGGGGTGAAAAACTGTTTTTT CASSPRTSWRGEKLFF
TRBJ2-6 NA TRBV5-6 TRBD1 TGTGCCAGCAGCTTGGTCAGGGGGCCGGGTGGGGCCAACGTCCTGACTTTC CASSLVRGPGGANVLTF
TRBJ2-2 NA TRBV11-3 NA TGTGCCAGCAGCTTAGTCGGTAGGGGCACCGGGGAGCTGTTTTTT CASSLVGRGTGELFF
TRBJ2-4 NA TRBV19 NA TGTGCCAGTAGTATAAGTCTATCTAACATTCAGTACTTC CASSISLSNIQYF
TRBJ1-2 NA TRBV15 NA TGTGCCACCAGCAGAGATTCCAGAGGGGGTGGCTACACCTTC CATSRDSRGGGYTF
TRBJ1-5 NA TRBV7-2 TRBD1 TGTGCCAGCAGCGTACACAGGGGAGATAATCAGCCCCAGCATTTT CASSVHRGDNQPQHF
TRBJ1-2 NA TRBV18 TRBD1 TGTGCCAGCTCACCAGGACAGGGGGCTTTATGGGGCTACACCTTC CASSPGQGALWGYTF
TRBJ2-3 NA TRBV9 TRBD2 TGTGCCAGCAGCACACGGACTAGCGGGGGCACAGATACGCAGTATTTT CASSTRTSGGTDTQYF
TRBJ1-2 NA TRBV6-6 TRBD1 TGTGCCAGCAGTTACTCGCGAGACAGGGGGGATGGCTACACCTTC CASSYSRDRGDGYTF
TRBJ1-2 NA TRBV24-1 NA TGTGCCACCAGTGATTTCGGGCAGGGTGGGGATGGCTACACCTTC CATSDFGQGGDGYTF
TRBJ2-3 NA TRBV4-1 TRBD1 TGCGCCAGCAGCCTAGGACAGGGGCCTTCTAGCACAGATACGCAGTATTTT CASSLGQGPSSTDTQYF
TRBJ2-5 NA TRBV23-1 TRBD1 TGCGCCGGAAACAGGGGGCAGGAGACCCAGTACTTC CAGNRGQETQYF
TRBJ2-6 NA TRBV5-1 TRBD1 TGCGCCAGCAGTGGTCCCGGGACAGGGGGCCCAGGGGCCAACGTCCTGACTTTC CASSGPGTGGPGANVLTF
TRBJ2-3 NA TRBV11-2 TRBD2 TGTGCCAGCAGCTCCATCTCTAGCGGGAGAACCCCAGATACGCAGTATTTT CASSSISSGRTPDTQYF
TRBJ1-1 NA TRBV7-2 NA TGTGCCAGCACCCCCCGGGGGGGGCAGGGTGAAGCTTTCTTT CASTPRGGQGEAFF